This entry lists 27 T cell receptor beta chains sequenced from one sample in a study of response to subunit inactivated influenza vaccine. TCRdb passed the RT-PCR reads through MiXCR, listing each CDR3 protein once. Among hundreds of thousands of distinct CDR3 sequences listed, 15% to 17% were seen once. The sample in question was PBMCs from blood, obtained about 12 days after vaccination. The receptor source for this set is a man aged 50-60 years who received an inactivated influenza vaccine.

In its sample, this clonotype was seen many times. This rearrangement joins TRBV2 to TRBJ2-5; 9 positions agree with TRBD2. The V gene's germline CDR1 is SNHLY and CDR2 FYNNEI. The trim removed 6 bases at V and 4 bases at J, leaving 6 bases unmatched. The CDR3 extends over 14 amino acids. The CDR3 coding sequence is TGTGCCAGCAGCTTTGCGACTAGCGGAGAGACCCAGTACTTC. It specifies CASSFATSGETQYF.

This clonotype has only a few counts. The V gene is TRBV4-2, the J gene TRBJ2-3; 12 bases agree with TRBD2. J lost 3 bases, V lost 4 bases, and 5 bases had no gene match. The CDR3 is 16 residues long. Looked up from germline, CDR1 is LGHNA and CDR2 is YNFKEQ. The CDR3, as DNA: TGTGCCAGCAGCCTGACTAGCGGGAGTCCGACAGATACGCAGTATTTT. The encoded protein is CASSLTSGSPTDTQYF.

The chain employs TRBV7-9 and TRBJ2-5; D ambiguous. The germline gives CDR1 SEHNR, CDR2 FQNEAQ (reference sequence). The ends were cut back, 2 bases at V and 1 base at J, with 8 bases in the middle. The CDR3 extends over 14 amino acids. For the CDR3, the DNA is TGTGCCAGCAGCTTACCCAGAGCCCAAGAGACCCAGTACTTC. As protein: CASSLPRAQETQYF.

The chain has TRBV20-1 and TRBJ2-1, with TRBD2 matching 9 bases. The length of the CDR3 is 12 residues. Germline V lookup: CDR1 DFQATT, CDR2 SNEGSKA (reference sequence). With V trimmed by 6 bases and J by 10 bases, 7 bases remained unmatched. The CDR3 nucleotides are TGCAGTGCGGAAAGGACTAGCGACGAGCAGTTCTTC. As protein: CSAERTSDEQFF.

In its sample, this clonotype was seen a few times. The genes are TRBV2 and TRBJ1-2, with D possibly being TRBD1 (5 bases). Germline CDR1 and CDR2: SNHLY and FYNNEI. V was clipped by 6 bases and J by 0 bases, with 11 bases between them. CDR3 length: 14 amino acids. The CDR3 DNA sequence: TGTGCCAGCAGACAGGACTCAGCTAACTATGGCTACACCTTC. Translating gives CASRQDSANYGYTF.

The sample holds a few counts of this clonotype. This sequence joins TRBV7-6 and TRBJ1-2; D not resolved. CDR1 and CDR2 from the germline V gene are SGHVS and FNYEAQ. V lost 4 bases and J 13 bases, leaving 4 bases between the germline ends. This CDR3 spans 8 amino acids. For the CDR3, the DNA is TGTGCCAGCAGCTCCCCCACCTTC. This gives the protein CASSSPTF.

This clonotype was picked up a small number of times. The chain has TRBV20-1 and TRBJ2-1, with TRBD2 matching 14 bases. After removal of 5 bases from V and 10 bases from J, the junction contained 10 bases not matched to a gene. Germline CDR1 and CDR2: DFQATT and SNEGSKA (reference sequence). The CDR3 extends over 15 amino acids. CDR3: CSAHRGTSGSGEQFF. DNA for the CDR3: TGCAGTGCTCACAGGGGGACTAGCGGGAGTGGCGAGCAGTTCTTC.

This clonotype showed up just a few times. The V and J genes are TRBV20-1 and TRBJ2-5; 13 nucleotides match TRBD2. CDR3 size: 17 residues. V was clipped by 2 bases and J by 2 bases; unmatched bases: 8. Germline CDR1 is DFQATT and CDR2 is SNEGSKA (reference sequence). The CDR3 sequence: CSARPYPLAGGQETQYF. DNA of the CDR3: TGCAGTGCTAGACCATACCCACTAGCGGGGGGGCAAGAGACCCAGTACTTC.

This clonotype was seen at least ten times. This chain connects TRBV5-8 to TRBJ2-1; 7 bases line up with TRBD1. Germline assignment: CDR1 SGHTS and CDR2 YDEGEE. Trimming cost V 4 bases and J 0 bases; bases outside gene matches: 7. This CDR3 is 16 amino acids long. The CDR3 here is CASSTMDRSSYNEQFF. The CDR3 DNA reads TGTGCCAGCAGCACAATGGACAGGAGCTCCTACAATGAGCAGTTCTTC.

V gene TRBV20-1 combines with J gene TRBJ1-1, with D hard to call. V was cut by 6 bases and J by 2 bases, with 13 bases left in between. This CDR3 contains 13 residues. The germline gives CDR1 DFQATT, CDR2 SNEGSKA (reference sequence). The CDR3 loop reads CSADQSANTEAFF. As DNA, the CDR3 is TGCAGTGCCGATCAGTCTGCCAACACTGAAGCTTTCTTT.

The chain recombines TRBV19 with TRBJ1-1; D gene unclear. With 7 bases removed from V and 1 base from J, the gap between germline ends came to 13 bases. In germline, CDR1 is LNHDA, CDR2 SQIVND (reference sequence). This CDR3 is 14 amino acids long. The CDR3 protein is CASTGSRGNTEAFF. The CDR3 nucleotides read TGTGCCAGTACCGGTTCCCGGGGGAACACTGAAGCTTTCTTT.

A remark on this clonotype: Mismatch with germline at one junction end may stem from a read error. This chain connects TRBV6-1 to TRBJ2-7; 7 nucleotides agree with TRBD1. Germline-derived CDR1 and CDR2 are MNHNS and SASEGT. The CDR3 runs 15 residues. CDR3 coding DNA: TGCGCCAGCAGAGCAGGGGGTTTATTAGCCTGCGAGCAGTACTTC. Its translation: CASRAGGLLACEQYF.

This clonotype has only one observation. The V gene is TRBV7-2, the J gene TRBJ2-2; unclear D gene. Per the germline V gene, CDR1 is SGHTA and CDR2 is FQGNSA. CDR3 length: 15 residues. Trimming cost V 1 base and J 7 bases, with 13 bases left between them. The CDR3 loop reads CASSLVVANGGELFF. In nucleotides, the CDR3 is TGTGCCAGCAGCTTAGTAGTGGCAAACGGCGGGGAGCTGTTTTTT.

This clonotype was found a few times. The V call is TRBV24-1, the J call TRBJ2-3; 8 nucleotides agree with TRBD1. V lost 6 bases and J lost 1; bases outside the gene matches: 8. Germline CDR1 reads KGHDR; CDR2 reads SFDVKD. The CDR3 covers 16 residues. The CDR3 is CATSQPTGVGTDTQYF. The CDR3 bases are TGTGCCACCAGTCAACCGACAGGGGTAGGCACAGATACGCAGTATTTT.

This clonotype was seen at least ten times. The chain carries TRBV12-3 or TRBV12-4 and TRBJ1-3; weak D call: TRBD1 (5 bases). The length of the CDR3 is 17 residues. Trimming removed 4 bases at V and 4 bases at J, with 20 bases between. CDR3 DNA sequence: TGTGCCAGCAGTTCTCTTTGGGGAGGGGTCCAAGGAAACACCATATATTTT. Translation: CASSSLWGGVQGNTIYF.

The genes are TRBV10-3 and TRBJ2-7, with 9 bases identical to TRBD2. Per germline, CDR1 ENHRY and CDR2 SYGVKD. This CDR3 has 13 amino acids. V lost 5 bases and J lost 2; bases outside the gene matches: 1. Written as DNA, the CDR3 is TGTGCCATCAGTAGCGGGGGGACCTACGAGCAGTACTTC. Its protein is CAISSGGTYEQYF.

The chain joins TRBV12-3 or TRBV12-4 to TRBJ1-5, with a possible D match to TRBD1 (6 bases). The CDR3 runs to 13 residues. With 8 bases removed from V and 9 bases from J, the gap between germline ends came to 17 bases. The CDR3 DNA sequence: TGTGCCAGCGGGGCGGGGGCCCTCACGCCCCAGCATTTT. Translation gives CASGAGALTPQHF.

This clonotype was detected only a few times. J is TRBJ2-7 and V is TRBV6-5; 9 bases match TRBD2. The CDR3 covers 17 residues. The germline gives CDR1 MNHEY, CDR2 SVGAGI. J was trimmed by 6 bases and V by 3 bases; bases with no gene match: 15. The CDR3 is CASSYSAGGGASAEQYF. In nucleotides, the CDR3 is TGTGCCAGCAGTTATTCCGCGGGAGGGGGCGCCTCGGCCGAGCAGTACTTC.

The chain is built from TRBV6-5 and TRBJ2-4, with 7 bases that match TRBD1. CDR3 length equals 14 residues. Germline V CDR1 and CDR2: MNHEY, SVGAGI. V shed 4 bases, J shed 4 bases, and the junction held 4 bases outside the gene matches. The CDR3 DNA is TGTGCCAGCAGTTCGGGACAGACGAAAAACATTCAGTACTTC. The encoded protein is CASSSGQTKNIQYF.

The chain carries TRBV2 and TRBJ2-7, with D unresolved. Germline assignment: CDR1 SNHLY and CDR2 FYNNEI. V dropped 6 bases and J dropped 6 bases, with 12 bases sitting between them. This CDR3 spans 12 amino acids. The CDR3 sequence is CASSILKGEQYF. As DNA, the CDR3 is TGTGCCAGCAGCATCCTCAAGGGCGAGCAGTACTTC.

The chain's CDR3 is CASSLAPRAADTQYF. CDR3 DNA: TGTGCCAGCAGCTTAGCTCCGCGGGCCGCAGATACGCAGTATTTT. The chain links TRBV11-2 to TRBJ2-3, with D possibly TRBD2 on 5 matching bases. Trimming stripped 1 base from V and 4 bases from J, with 12 bases between. The CDR3 is 15 residues long. Germline-derived CDR1 and CDR2 are SGHAT and FQNNGV. The variable domain in full, with the rest retrieved from reference TRBV11-2 and TRBJ2-3, is EAGVAQSPRYKIIEKRQSVAFWCNPISGHATLYWYQQILGQGPKLLIQFQNNGVVDDSQLPKDRFSAERLKGVDSTLKIQPAKLEDSAVYLCASSLAPRAADTQYFGPGTRLTVL.

The chain uses TRBV29-1 and TRBJ2-5; D may be TRBD1 (6 bases). Germline CDR1 and CDR2: SQVTM and ANQGSEA. With 3 bases removed from V and 5 bases from J, the gap between germline ends came to 16 bases. CDR3 length equals 14 residues. CDR3 in DNA: TGCAGCGTTGATGTAACAGGGAGTAGTGAGACCCAGTACTTC. It translates to CSVDVTGSSETQYF.

This clonotype was observed a handful of times. The genes are TRBV6-6 and TRBJ2-7; TRBD1 agrees at 7 bases. The germline gives CDR1 MNHNY, CDR2 SVGAGI (reference sequence). The CDR3 is 13 amino acids. V lost 1 base, J lost 6 bases, and 3 bases stayed unmatched. The CDR3 sequence is CASSYWDRGEQYF. The CDR3, as DNA: TGTGCCAGCAGTTACTGGGACAGAGGCGAGCAGTACTTC.

The V and J genes are TRBV28 and TRBJ1-1, with D perhaps TRBD1 (6 bases). The ends were cut back, 6 bases at V and 4 bases at J, with 21 bases in the middle. The CDR3 loop spans 16 amino acids. Germline lookup yields CDR1 MDHEN and CDR2 SYDVKM. CDR3 in DNA: TGTGCCAGCAGAACCGGGACACCTTTGTCGAGCACTGAAGCTTTCTTT. Protein sequence: CASRTGTPLSSTEAFF.

This clonotype was observed a handful of times. This sequence joins TRBV5-1 and TRBJ2-7; D is perhaps TRBD1 (6 bases). The CDR3 length is 13 residues. V was clipped by 5 bases and J by 6 bases, with 15 bases between them. Germline V lookup: CDR1 SGHRS, CDR2 YFSETQ. CDR3 sequence: CASRPPQGSEQYF. Here the CDR3 DNA reads TGCGCCAGCAGACCACCTCAGGGGAGCGAGCAGTACTTC. The complete variable domain, with remaining parts taken from reference TRBV5-1 and TRBJ2-7, reads KAGVTQTPRYLIKTRGQQVTLSCSPISGHRSVSWYQQTPGQGLQFLFEYFSETQRNKGNFPGRFSGRQFSNSRSEMNVSTLELGDSALYLCASRPPQGSEQYFGPGTRLTVT.

This rearrangement joins TRBV6-2 or TRBV6-3 to TRBJ2-2; TRBD1 might be the D (6 bases). This CDR3 region has 13 residues. Germline CDR1 is MNHEY and CDR2 is SVGEGT. In DNA form, the CDR3 reads TGTGGACACAGGGCAGCTGGGACCGGGGAGCTGTTTTTT. Its translation is CGHRAAGTGELFF.

A few counts support this clonotype. The J gene is TRBJ2-2, the V gene TRBV12-3 or TRBV12-4, with D unclear. Trimming took off 6 bases at V and 7 bases at J, with 12 bases between the two ends. CDR3 length: 13 amino acids. The CDR3 bases are TGTGCCAGCAGCCGGCGGACGGGCGGGGAGCTGTTTTTT. As protein: CASSRRTGGELFF.